This T cell receptor (beta chain) was observed in a study of blood T cell repertoires in COVID-19. Study summary: There were acute and convalescent COVID-19 samples, and they came from the United States, Italy and Spain. In each case, the material was cDNA or gDNA derived from T cells, B-cell-depleted T cells, or PBMCs.

V was clipped by 2 bases and J by 6 bases; unmatched bases: 10. Germline CDR1 is SGHNT and CDR2 is YYREEE (reference sequence). The CDR3 consists of 16 residues. Study processing details: Counts of nucleated cells, estimated from reference gene primer amplification, were obtained. Profiled with immunoSEQ multiplex PCR; TCRdb holds only in-frame clones, not every one. V and J calls plus clone size are reproduced from that table; the DNA served to infer D and trimming. The repertoire holds tens of thousands of clones, with about 83% as singletons. The chain has TRBV5-4 and TRBJ1-2; 10 bases are shared with TRBD1. The sequence was obtained from a middle-aged man with active COVID-19. Material for sequencing was peripheral blood. In DNA form, the CDR3 reads TGTGCCAGCAGCTTAGACAGGGGGCGATTTGAAAATGGCTACACCTTC. Translating gives CASSLDRGRFENGYTF.